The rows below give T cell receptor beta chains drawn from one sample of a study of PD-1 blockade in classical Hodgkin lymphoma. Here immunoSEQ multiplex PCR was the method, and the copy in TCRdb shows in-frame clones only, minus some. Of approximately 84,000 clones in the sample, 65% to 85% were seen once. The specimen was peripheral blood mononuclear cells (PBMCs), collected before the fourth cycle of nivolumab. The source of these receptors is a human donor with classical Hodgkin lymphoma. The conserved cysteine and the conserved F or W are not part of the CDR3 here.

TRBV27,ASSFSEPTGELF
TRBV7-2,ASSLFARNTGELF
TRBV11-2,ASSFSGSDTQY
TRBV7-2,ASSRDRRNTEAF
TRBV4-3,ASSQEGRQGWEKLF
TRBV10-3,ATWGGFDTEAF
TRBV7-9,ASSLDRGFTGELF
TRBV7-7,ASSFGLAGVDEQF
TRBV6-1,ASMDIGELF
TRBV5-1,ASSLSGSGANVLT
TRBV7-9,ASSLVGYNSPLH
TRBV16,ASSHDTNTEAF
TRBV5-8,ASSLGTGLREQY
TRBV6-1,ASSQTGSEKLF
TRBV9,ASSPGGGGLSNQPQH
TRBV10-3,AISEAGANTEAF
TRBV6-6,ASSTSTGMQLF
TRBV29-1,SVDGGFSDNEQF
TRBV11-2,ASSLGDRDQETQY
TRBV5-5,ASRPGGSGNTIY
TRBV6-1,ASRRQSQETQY
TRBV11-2,ASSPAPYYEQY
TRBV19,ASSMGFGGTSSQAPLYEQY
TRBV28,ASIPMAGGGYGYT
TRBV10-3,AISALANEQF
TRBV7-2,ASSLQLWQNQPQH
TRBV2,ASATGWDQPQH
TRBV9,ASSVRQGLHNEQF
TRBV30,AWSVGQPFIR
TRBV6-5,ASRPGTDLYGYT
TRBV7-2,ASSLSMPSYEQY
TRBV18,ASSPPGAAGENTEAF
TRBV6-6,ASSSLGTETEAF
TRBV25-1,ASRSYEQY
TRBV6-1,ASSEQPLQPQH
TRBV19,ASTQRVAYGYT
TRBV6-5,ASSPSGAATEAF
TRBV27,ASSLPGADYPLYEQY
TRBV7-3,ASSLSGPAYNEQF
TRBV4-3,ASSQAPGGARYT
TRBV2,ASSEGIGYT
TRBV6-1,ASGRAGGAQH
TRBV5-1,ASSTALSYNEQF
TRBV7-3,ASSPSGTSSLGGF
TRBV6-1,ASHGRGWTQY
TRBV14,ASSGANANYGYT
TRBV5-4,ASSPRLAGGDEQY
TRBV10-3,AISDPLVAGGLGRNIQY
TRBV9,ASSVGPGQGNTEAF
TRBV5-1,ASSLGTDEQY
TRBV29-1,SVEDPRGGDGYT
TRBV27,ASSFRGRDGYT
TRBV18,ASSPDWDNNEQF
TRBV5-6,ASSWGGGIQETQY
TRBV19,ASSITGYQPQH
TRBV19,ASSIGRQNTEAF
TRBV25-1,ASRDNTGELF
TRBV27,ASKMRLAGGGEQF
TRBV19,ASSTWTGGNEQF